This passage covers 30 T cell receptor beta chains from one sample sequenced in a study of blood T cell repertoires in COVID-19. Generated by immunoSEQ multiplex PCR, the TCRdb table keeps only in-frame clones and is missing some. The sample holds around 220,000 clones, about 82% seen once. The sequencing sample was made of peripheral blood. These receptors were obtained from a woman of 80 years or more with acute or convalescent COVID-19.

This clone was seen a handful of times. Distinct nucleotide sequences in the sample also encode this CDR3. The chain employs TRBV5-1 and TRBJ2-1, with 9 positions matching TRBD1. The J segment lost 4 bases and the V segment lost 0 bases, leaving 2 bases of the junction unmatched. Germline-derived CDR1 and CDR2 are SGHRS and YFSETQ. This CDR3 is 15 amino acids long. This chain's CDR3 is CASSLEGQGYNEQFF. As DNA, the CDR3 is TGCGCCAGCAGCTTGGAGGGACAGGGATACAATGAGCAGTTCTTC.

This rearrangement joins TRBV6-5 to TRBJ2-2, with 8 positions matching TRBD2. Germline V gives CDR1 MNHEY, CDR2 SVGAGI. V lost 4 bases, J lost 6 bases, and 4 bases stayed unmatched. The CDR3 is made up of 14 amino acids. The DNA of the CDR3 is TGTGCCAGCAGTTTAGGACTAGCTGCCGGGGAGCTGTTTTTT. Translated, it gives CASSLGLAAGELFF.

The chain combines TRBV7-2 with TRBJ1-1; perhaps TRBD1 as D (5 bases). Deletions cut 5 bases from V and 7 bases from J, with 20 bases between. Germline V lookup: CDR1 SGHTA, CDR2 FQGNSA. The CDR3 runs to 15 residues. The chain's CDR3 is CASSPFGGSEVEAFF. The CDR3 DNA reads as TGTGCCAGCAGCCCATTCGGGGGGAGCGAGGTTGAAGCTTTCTTT.

The chain recombines TRBV6-2 or TRBV6-3 with TRBJ2-7; TRBD2 agrees at 16 bases. CDR3 size: 17 residues. Germline V gene lookup returns CDR1 MNHEY and CDR2 SVGEGT. With V trimmed by 7 bases and J by 2 bases, 8 bases remained unmatched. The CDR3 reads CASTPGLAGGKTYEQYF. In nucleotides, the CDR3 is TGTGCCAGCACCCCGGGACTAGCGGGGGGGAAGACCTACGAGCAGTACTTC.

This clone came up many times. The chain uses TRBV5-4 and TRBJ2-2; D gene ambiguous. V was clipped by 0 bases and J by 9 bases, with 15 bases between them. The CDR3 runs 15 residues. The germline CDR1 and CDR2 sequences are SGHNT and YYREEE (reference sequence). The CDR3 sequence is CASSLALSEARELFF. The CDR3 DNA follows: TGTGCCAGCAGCTTGGCCCTTTCAGAGGCCAGGGAGCTGTTTTTT.

This chain connects TRBV7-8 to TRBJ2-7; D may be TRBD2 (5 bases). This CDR3 has 14 residues. Trimming shortened V by 4 bases and J by 5 bases, and 15 bases separated the two germline ends. In germline, CDR1 is SGHVS, CDR2 FQNEAQ. CDR3 protein: CASSSRGSLNEQYF. The CDR3 DNA reads as TGTGCCAGCAGCTCCCGGGGTAGCTTAAACGAGCAGTACTTC.

The rearrangement uses TRBV2 and TRBJ1-4; D is ambiguous. There are 17 residues in the CDR3. Germline CDR1 reads SNHLY; CDR2 reads FYNNEI. Trimming cost V 6 bases and J 0 bases, with 17 bases left between them. The CDR3 coding sequence is TGTGCCAGCAGCCTCCCAGGATCCCGATCAACTAATGAAAAACTGTTTTTT. Amino acids: CASSLPGSRSTNEKLFF.

The chain has TRBV19 and TRBJ1-2; D not resolved. Per the germline V gene, CDR1 is LNHDA and CDR2 is SQIVND (reference sequence). V lost 1 base and J 7 bases, leaving 13 bases between the germline ends. This CDR3 is 14 amino acids long. The CDR3 here is CASSIGGGPPGYTF. The CDR3 DNA reads as TGTGCCAGTAGTATAGGCGGCGGGCCCCCTGGCTACACCTTC.

The chain recombines TRBV10-3 with TRBJ2-5; 8 positions agree with TRBD2. Germline trimming cut 4 bases from V and 4 bases from J; bases unmatched to any gene: 8. The CDR3 loop spans 15 amino acids. The germline V gene encodes CDR1 ENHRY and CDR2 SYGVKD. The CDR3 loop reads CAISAGTRRSETQYF. The CDR3 DNA reads TGTGCCATCAGTGCCGGGACTAGGCGATCAGAGACCCAGTACTTC.

The chain couples TRBV5-5 to TRBJ1-5, with a weak D call TRBD1 (5 bases). The CDR3 has 14 amino acids. Germline V CDR1 and CDR2: SGHKS, YYEKEE (reference sequence). V was shortened by 3 bases and J by 0 bases, with 7 bases between the two germline ends. Here the CDR3 reads CASSWGDSNQPQHF. In DNA form, the CDR3 reads TGTGCCAGCAGCTGGGGGGATAGCAATCAGCCCCAGCATTTT.

The chain joins TRBV4-3 to TRBJ1-2; maybe TRBD1 (5 bases). V was clipped by 0 bases and J by 0 bases, with 14 bases between them. The CDR3 loop spans 17 amino acids. The germline CDR1 and CDR2 sequences are LGHNA and YSLEER. As DNA, the CDR3 is TGCGCCAGCAGCCAAGATTTCCAGGGCACAACTAACTATGGCTACACCTTC. It yields the protein CASSQDFQGTTNYGYTF.

V usage is TRBV7-9 and J usage is TRBJ1-1; no clear D. V lost 1 base to trimming and J lost 0 bases, with 9 bases between them. This CDR3 is built from 15 residues. The germline gives CDR1 SEHNR, CDR2 FQNEAQ (reference sequence). CDR3 DNA: TGTGCCAGCAGCTTAGTTAAGGGAGTGAACACTGAAGCTTTCTTT. Protein: CASSLVKGVNTEAFF.

This clone was recorded once. This chain uses TRBV9 with TRBJ2-5; D may be TRBD2 (5 bases). Trimming removed 0 bases at V and 5 bases at J, with 14 bases between. Germline V gives CDR1 SGDLS, CDR2 YYNGEE. CDR3 length: 15 residues. This CDR3 is CASSVEGRERETQYF. The CDR3 nucleotides are TGTGCCAGCAGCGTAGAAGGTAGGGAGAGGGAGACCCAGTACTTC.

This clone was seen a handful of times. This sequence joins TRBV11-3 and TRBJ1-4; possible D gene TRBD1, 5 bases. The V end lost 1 base, the J end lost 5 bases, and 17 bases lay between the germline ends. Germline values: CDR1 SGHNT, CDR2 YENEEA. The CDR3 is 17 amino acids. CDR3 sequence: CASSLVGPARQNEKLFF. DNA for the CDR3: TGTGCCAGCAGCTTAGTCGGCCCGGCTAGACAGAATGAAAAACTGTTTTTT.

This chain uses TRBV3-1 (or the pseudogene TRBV3-2) with TRBJ2-1; TRBD2 agrees at 10 bases. The CDR3 sequence is 16 residues long. V trimming: 3 bases; J trimming: 4 bases; junction bases outside the gene matches: 6. Germline CDR1 is LGHDT and CDR2 is YNNKEL (reference sequence). Here the CDR3 reads CASSQIGLAVYNEQFF. In nucleotides, the CDR3 is TGTGCCAGCAGCCAGATTGGACTAGCGGTATACAATGAGCAGTTCTTC.

This chain joins TRBV27 and TRBJ1-4; 7 positions agree with TRBD1. CDR3 length equals 14 residues. Germline values: CDR1 MNHEY, CDR2 SMNVEV (reference sequence). The V and J ends lost 3 bases and 5 bases, in that order; junction bases with no gene match: 3. The CDR3 loop reads CASSLRGRNEKLFF. The DNA of the CDR3 is TGTGCCAGCAGTTTGAGGGGGCGGAATGAAAAACTGTTTTTT.

This clone was seen only once. The J gene is TRBJ2-2, the V gene TRBV21-1; the DNA was not used to check the table's D call, TRBD2. TRBV21-1 constitutes a pseudogene. This CDR3 has 17 amino acids. CDR3 amino acids: CASSKSGRGPGTGELFF. The CDR3 coding sequence is TGTGCCAGCAGCAAATCGGGGCGGGGGCCCGGTACCGGGGAGCTGTTTTTT.

This clone was detected only once. The chain employs TRBV7-2 and TRBJ2-7, with 8 bases fitting TRBD1. Germline V gives CDR1 SGHTA, CDR2 FQGNSA. V dropped 1 base and J dropped 0; count of bases not matched to a gene: 2. The CDR3 is 15 residues long. CDR3 residues: CASSLDRGSSYEQYF. CDR3 nucleotide sequence: TGTGCCAGCAGCTTAGACAGGGGGAGCTCCTACGAGCAGTACTTC.

The chain couples TRBV5-1 to TRBJ2-7; D gene ambiguous. CDR3 length: 14 amino acids. V was cut by 0 bases and J by 2 bases, with 9 bases left in between. Germline lookup yields CDR1 SGHRS and CDR2 YFSETQ. CDR3 coding DNA: TGCGCCAGCAGCTTGGATATCAGAACCTACGAGCAGTACTTC. Protein sequence: CASSLDIRTYEQYF.

The rearrangement uses TRBV4-1 and TRBJ1-1; 7 nucleotides match TRBD1. The CDR3 contains 16 residues. V shed 4 bases, J shed 0 bases, and the junction held 8 bases outside the gene matches. The germline V gene has CDR1 MGHRA and CDR2 YSYEKL. The CDR3 nucleotides read TGCGCCAGCAGCCGGGACAGCGGGCGGGTGAACACTGAAGCTTTCTTT. The encoded protein is CASSRDSGRVNTEAFF.

This clone was recorded only once. The V gene is TRBV6-5, the J gene TRBJ2-1; 9 bases agree with TRBD2. The CDR3 has 15 amino acids. The germline V gene encodes CDR1 MNHEY and CDR2 SVGAGI. V lost 4 bases to trimming and J lost 4 bases; unmatched junction nucleotides: 5. As DNA, the CDR3 is TGTGCCAGCAGTTCGGCGGGAGGGGGGTACAATGAGCAGTTCTTC. It translates to CASSSAGGGYNEQFF.

The rearrangement joins TRBV10-3 to TRBJ2-3, with 16 bases fitting TRBD2. The length of the CDR3 is 14 residues. Per germline, CDR1 ENHRY and CDR2 SYGVKD. CDR3: CAAGTSGGADTQYF. The CDR3 coding sequence is TGTGCTGCCGGGACTAGCGGGGGGGCAGATACGCAGTATTTT.

This clone turned up a few times. This chain links TRBV7-9 with TRBJ2-7; D is unresolved. The CDR3 spans 12 residues. V lost 3 bases and J 5 bases, leaving 8 bases between the germline ends. Germline CDR1 is SEHNR and CDR2 is FQNEAQ (reference sequence). As DNA, the CDR3 is TGTGCCAGCAGCTTCGGGTTCCACGAGCAGTACTTC. Amino acids: CASSFGFHEQYF.

The V call is TRBV7-6, the J call TRBJ2-7, with TRBD1 identical over 10 bases. Trimming took 2 bases from V and 6 from J; bases not matched to a gene: 13. The CDR3 totals 17 residues. Germline V gene lookup returns CDR1 SGHVS and CDR2 FNYEAQ. The CDR3 DNA follows: TGTGCCAGCAGCTTAAGGGGGGCAGGGACAGGGGTACTCGAGCAGTACTTC. Translated: CASSLRGAGTGVLEQYF.

This clone was detected only a few times. The rearrangement links TRBV11-2 to TRBJ1-2; 7 bases are a match to TRBD1. Trimming cost V 0 bases and J 2 bases; bases outside gene matches: 9. Germline V gene lookup returns CDR1 SGHAT and CDR2 FQNNGV. The length of the CDR3 is 17 residues. The CDR3 DNA is TGTGCCAGCAGCTTAGATTTTTCCGGGACAGACAACTATGGCTACACCTTC. Its protein product is CASSLDFSGTDNYGYTF.

This clone turned up a few times. The chain links TRBV14 to TRBJ1-2; D gene uncertain. CDR1 and CDR2 from the germline V gene are SGHDN and FVKESK. The CDR3 extends over 13 amino acids. V dropped 4 bases and J dropped 8 bases, with 14 bases sitting between them. The DNA of the CDR3 is TGTGCCAGCAGCCGCCCCGCGGCCTCCGGCTACACCTTC. Translated: CASSRPAASGYTF.

This clone came up once. The CDR3 loop reads CSVITGEWNTEAFF. The CDR3 coding sequence is TGCAGCGTTATCACAGGGGAGTGGAACACTGAAGCTTTCTTT. V is TRBV29-1 and J is TRBJ1-1; 7 bases align to TRBD1. Unmatched junction bases numbered 7, after V lost 5 bases and J lost 1 base. Germline-derived CDR1 and CDR2 are SQVTM and ANQGSEA. The CDR3 has 14 residues.

This clone was seen a handful of times. This chain connects TRBV11-2 to TRBJ1-3, with D possibly TRBD1 on 5 matching bases. V was cut by 3 bases and J by 0 bases, with 9 bases left in between. The CDR3 consists of 15 residues. Germline assignment: CDR1 SGHAT and CDR2 FQNNGV. The CDR3 coding sequence is TGTGCCAGCAGCTTTCAGGGTTACTCTGGAAACACCATATATTTT. It encodes CASSFQGYSGNTIYF.

The chain couples TRBV5-1 to TRBJ2-3, with D unresolved. This CDR3 is 13 amino acids long. Germline CDR1 SGHRS, CDR2 YFSETQ. V lost 3 bases and J lost 2, with 7 bases in between. The DNA for the CDR3 is TGCGCCAGCAGCTCGACACACACAGATACGCAGTATTTT. Amino acid sequence: CASSSTHTDTQYF.

This clone was seen ten or more times. The chain has TRBV4-1 and TRBJ1-1, with a possible D match to TRBD1 (5 bases). The CDR3 is 17 residues long. V lost 1 base, J lost 4 bases, and 19 bases lay in between. Germline assignment: CDR1 MGHRA and CDR2 YSYEKL. CDR3 loop: CASSQASGIQFGTEAFF. The CDR3 nucleotides are TGCGCCAGCAGCCAAGCCTCAGGGATTCAGTTCGGCACTGAAGCTTTCTTT.